This T cell receptor beta chain is drawn from a study of cytomegalovirus exposure and HLA in healthy donors (dated by TCRdb to the late 2010s). Background for the entire study: In an earlier analysis of roughly 590 of the donors, 276 Gb of sequence data and 100 million or so unique TCR beta sequences from about 180 million T cells were reported. An early release covering approximately 600 HLA-typed donors comprised approximately 290 gigabases of sequencing data and tens of millions of unique TCR sequences. Of the 398 genotyped donors, 75% to 85% were placed in the genetic ancestry cluster associated with self-reported Caucasian donors. The study aimed to test whether signatures of past pathogen exposure could be identified by cataloging public T cell receptors. The T cell repertoires of some 670 subjects were profiled by immunosequencing and related to cytomegalovirus serostatus. In addition to the first cohort of 666 subjects, a separate validation cohort of 120 different subjects was used. To predict cytomegalovirus infection status, the study brought together high-throughput TCR immunosequencing, statistical association of individual TCRs with disease status, and machine learning. A later analysis re-analyzed previously published TCR beta repertoires from 500 to 700 donors and added high-resolution HLA genotyping to study TCR occurrence patterns. Rather than drawing on any new phenotypic data, the later analysis identified candidate immune exposures from TCR beta sequences and the way those sequences occurred across donors. An earlier analysis of some 600 of the donors applied high-throughput TCR beta sequencing to assess whether each TCR beta V gene segment acted as functional or pseudogenic. Donor age, sex, ethnicity and CMV serostatus were collected together with the repertoire data. A later genetic analysis used genome-wide SNP genotypes for about 60% of the roughly 700 donors, treating that subset as a discovery cohort. Every discovery cohort repertoire had been produced on one sequencing platform. HLA typing included class I and class II loci at four-digit resolution. Typing coverage differed by locus: A, B, C, DRB1 and DQB1 were typed in roughly 629-640 donors, DQA1 in 522, DPA1 in some 600, and DPB1 in around 440. About five DR-DQ haplotypes were treated as single units for association and clustering because of strong linkage in the cohort. Among 300 to 500 genotyped donors of the cohort, an average of roughly 230,000 unique TCR beta nucleotide sequences was sequenced per donor, of which about 19% were non-productive.

For this clone: Its antigen remains undetermined. Base-call qualities are not available, and no considerably larger clone is one nucleotide away.

The cohort was made up of roughly 670 healthy bone marrow donors. At the time of sampling, every cohort member was nominally healthy, though immune exposures that went unrecorded were likely present. The donor was CMV seropositive and was included in the group of some 290 seropositive cohort members. A peripheral blood sample was collected from each donor, and TCR beta sequencing was performed on peripheral blood mononuclear cells. The Qiagen DNeasy Blood Extraction Kit was used to extract genomic DNA from the blood cell samples. The CDR3 contains 14 residues, cysteine and phenylalanine counted. The kept DNA is CDR3 alone, 42 bases in frame from the first base. In the germline V gene (reference sequence), CDR1 corresponds to SGHKS and CDR2 to YYEKEE. V and J are trimmed by 2 bases and 5 bases, and the gene matches miss 6 bases of the junction. What the work shows at the level of the full study, not this receptor alone: Because some donors lacked HLA typing at each locus, the association tests relied only on the typed subset. In the study, 150 to 200 TCR beta chains were listed as associated with cytomegalovirus. A further reported finding was that TCR beta sequences accurately predicted the HLA-A and HLA-B alleles for most subjects in the first cohort. In a later analysis, the rate of TCR association differed among HLA loci, with DRB1 alleles having the most associated TCRs and HLA-C alleles having the fewest. In a later analysis, HLA-associated TCR beta chains showed more clonal expansion and lower generation probabilities than non-associated chains that were equally common. The 87-base-pair reads could not distinguish some IMGT-functional V segments, including TRBV6-2 and TRBV6-3, so those segments were excluded. In this cohort, only TCR beta chains were sequenced, and detectable features were limited by the absence of alpha or paired-chain data. A few of the identified cytomegalovirus-associated TCR beta chains were confirmed in vitro to be specific for cytomegalovirus antigens. A later genetic analysis reported fewer N-insertions in productive TCRs among donors in an Asian-associated ancestry cluster than the roughly 620-donor mean. Specific HLA alleles were associated with around 18,000 TCR beta sequences at a false discovery rate of 0.05 in a later analysis. It was suggested by the authors that the approach could potentially be generalized to other disease states and immunological phenotypes. Presence/absence analyses assumed roughly uniform sequencing depth across donors, an assumption that may not hold. Because counts were too low, 15 to 20 rarely observed V segments, including chromosome 9 orphons, were excluded from the earlier analysis of several hundred of the donors. Strong co-occurrence of HLA alleles, especially DR and DQ, made assigning TCR associations to individual alleles difficult. In a later analysis, most CMV-associated TCR beta chains were found to appear HLA-restricted, with HLA associations seemingly driven largely by CMV exposure. In an earlier analysis of about 540 of the donors, most TCR beta V segments were observed in productive rearrangements about 90% or about 30% of the time, broadly matching IMGT annotations. A cluster of highly shared sequence variants was judged likely to represent a technical artifact of the sequencing pipeline. Several of the top co-occurrence clusters appeared to be linked to parvovirus B19, influenza, CMV and Epstein-Barr virus, according to a later analysis. Correlated functional status among segregating V segments might be attributable to linkage disequilibrium, but an unknown experimental factor could not be ruled out. In a later genetic analysis, a missense DCLRE1C variant was associated with V-gene and J-gene trimming of TCR beta chains, and the association was replicated in an independent cohort. For the cohort, immune exposure information was limited to CMV serostatus. Most TCR sequences were seen in very few donors, while some public TCRs were found in many individuals. In both the original and validation cohorts, the classifier was reported to diagnose cytomegalovirus status with high specificity and sensitivity.

Libraries came from the immunoSEQ multiplex PCR assay. For the multiplex PCR, a mixture combining 60 forward primers for TCR Vbeta segments and 13 reverse primers for TCR Jbeta segments was used. Amplification of the CDR3 region of rearranged TCR beta genes was performed with a multiplex PCR assay on genomic DNA. The Illumina HiSeq System was used to sequence the amplified TCR beta libraries as 87-base-pair reads. The published analysis was carried out like this. In a later analysis, some 80 million unique TCR beta chains were counted across the 666 repertoires, and approximately 9.9 million of these chains were shared by at least two donors. Raw reads were error-corrected and collapsed into unique sequences by a nearest-neighbor algorithm in which closely related sequences were merged to remove PCR and sequencing errors. V, D and J gene segments were assigned by aligning CDR3 sequences to IMGT reference sequences. For a sequence to be retained, a match of at least six nucleotides was required to both a V gene segment and a J gene segment. Rearrangements were classified as productive when the CDR3 lacked stop codons and remained in frame with V and J, and all other rearrangements were classified as non-productive. CDR3 was defined by IMGT convention, running from the second conserved V-encoded cysteine to the conserved J-encoded phenylalanine. The earlier analysis of 500 to 750 of the donors excluded any sequence lacking an unambiguous match to a single V gene segment. An earlier analysis of 550 to 650 of the donors classified V segments as functional when productive rearrangements were above 56.7% and as segregating when the standard deviation between donors was above 5%. To diagnose cytomegalovirus status from the catalog of TCR beta chain sequences, a statistical classification framework was built. V and J gene assignment, in a later analysis, came from comparing TCR nucleotide sequences with IMGT/GENE-DB human TR gene sequences. The TCRdist pipeline was used in a later analysis to assign CDR3 sequences and most-parsimonious VDJ recombination scenarios. In a later analysis, each TCR beta chain was defined by its CDR3 amino acid sequence together with its V-gene family, and reads lacking a unique V-gene family were excluded. As a way to deal with suspected cross-contamination and a sequencing artifact, a later analysis dropped hundreds of nucleotide sequences that were highly shared and had low generation probability. In a later analysis, a clonal expansion index for each public chain was calculated from normalized within-repertoire ranks of inferred template counts. In a later analysis, generation probabilities were computed using a VDJ recombination model fitted to out-of-frame rearrangements, and the results were checked against IGoR. In a later analysis, hypergeometric tests were used to score TCR-TCR, TCR-HLA and TCR-CMV co-occurrence, with a repertoire-size bias correction applied to TCR pairs. To estimate false discovery rates, a later analysis permuted the HLA or CMV assignments 20 times. A later analysis grouped co-occurring TCRs with DBSCAN, adding TCRdist sequence similarity when clustering within HLA-allele-positive subsets. For co-occurrence clustering, repertoires with fewer than 30,000 or more than 120,000 public chains were excluded, along with five repertoires with anomalous nucleotide sharing. In its TCRdb copy, this immuneACCESS table keeps in-frame sequences only and misses some clones. Where compared with another copy, unresolved V genes explain less than half of these, and the others have no known cause. Clone size and the V and J calls come from that table; the DNA yielded D and trimming. This sample is represented by 100,000 to 150,000 clones; roughly 80% of them were singletons. The ten largest clones add up to approximately 11% of the sample.

The sequence is built from TRBV5-5 and TRBJ2-7; 8 bases in between match TRBD1. The TCR sequence derives from a man aged 25 to 40 in good health and CMV-seropositive. The sequencing sample was made of PBMCs. The CDR3 amino acid sequence is: CASSFWQGANEQYF. The nucleotide sequence is TGTGCCAGCAGCTTTTGGCAGGGGGCAAACGAGCAGTACTTC.